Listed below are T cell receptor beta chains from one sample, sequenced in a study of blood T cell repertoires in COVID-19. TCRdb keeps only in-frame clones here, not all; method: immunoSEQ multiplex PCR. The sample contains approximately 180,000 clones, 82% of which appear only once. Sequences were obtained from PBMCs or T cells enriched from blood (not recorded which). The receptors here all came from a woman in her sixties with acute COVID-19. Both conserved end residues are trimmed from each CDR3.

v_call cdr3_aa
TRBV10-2 ASSEYLGGTEAF
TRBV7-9 ASSLGQDGQPQH
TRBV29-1 SVVTWGDLAYEQY
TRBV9 ASSVGQMSYNEQF
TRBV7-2 ASSLAAAGGHNEQF
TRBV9 ASSVGTENTGELF
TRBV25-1 ASSDSAEEAADTQY
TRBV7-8 ASSQDRVEKLF
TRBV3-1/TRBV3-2 ASSSGGGYT
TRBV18 ASSPAGRNQPQH
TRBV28 ASRTGGEGNSPLH
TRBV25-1 ASSGATYEQY
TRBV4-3 ASSQLAFSTDTQY
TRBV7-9 ASSPRSGTSAETQY
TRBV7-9 ASSLEAGGYYEQY
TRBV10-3 ATGTGTNEKLF